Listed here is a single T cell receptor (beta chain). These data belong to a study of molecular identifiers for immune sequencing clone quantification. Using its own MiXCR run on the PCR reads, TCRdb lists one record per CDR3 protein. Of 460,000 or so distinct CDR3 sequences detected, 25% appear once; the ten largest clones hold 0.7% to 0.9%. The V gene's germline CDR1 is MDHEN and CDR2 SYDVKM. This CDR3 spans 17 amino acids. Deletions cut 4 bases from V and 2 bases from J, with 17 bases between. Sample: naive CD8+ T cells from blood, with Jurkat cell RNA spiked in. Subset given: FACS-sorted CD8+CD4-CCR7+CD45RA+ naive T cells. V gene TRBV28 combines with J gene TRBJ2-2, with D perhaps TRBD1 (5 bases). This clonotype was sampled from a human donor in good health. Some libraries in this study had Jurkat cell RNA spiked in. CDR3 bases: TGTGCCAGCAGTTCCGGACATTTCCAGTTCAACACCGGGGAGCTGTTTTTT. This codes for CASSSGHFQFNTGELFF.